This T cell receptor beta chain was found in a study of Ad26.COV2.S vaccination and SARS-CoV-2 variants. As for the study in general: Into the muscle, Ad26.COV2.S was dosed once or twice, 56 days apart.

Assay: immunoSEQ multiplex PCR; the TCRdb copy retains only in-frame clones and omits some. The table includes hundreds of thousands of clones, around 86% detected once. The CDR3 is made up of 17 amino acids. Germline CDR1 reads ENHRY; CDR2 reads SYGVKD. The junction had 9 bases not matched to a gene; V was cut back by 4 bases and J by 2 bases. The treatment here: over 15 received Ad26.COV2.S at low or high dose, single or two shots; 5 received placebo; per-sample allocation not given. Samples were taken on day 63 after the first vaccine or placebo injection. An Ad26 vector was used to express Wuhan-strain SARS-CoV-2 spike as the vaccine.

This chain uses TRBV10-3 with TRBJ2-3, with 10 bases fitting TRBD2. This sequence was found in a person aged 18-60 years who received the Ad26.COV2.S COVID-19 vaccine or a placebo. Specimen: peripheral blood, collected in a trial of Ad26.COV2.S vaccine versus placebo. CDR3 amino acids: CAISGISGGTHTDTQYF. CDR3 DNA sequence: TGTGCCATCAGTGGTATTAGCGGGGGGACTCACACAGATACGCAGTATTTT.